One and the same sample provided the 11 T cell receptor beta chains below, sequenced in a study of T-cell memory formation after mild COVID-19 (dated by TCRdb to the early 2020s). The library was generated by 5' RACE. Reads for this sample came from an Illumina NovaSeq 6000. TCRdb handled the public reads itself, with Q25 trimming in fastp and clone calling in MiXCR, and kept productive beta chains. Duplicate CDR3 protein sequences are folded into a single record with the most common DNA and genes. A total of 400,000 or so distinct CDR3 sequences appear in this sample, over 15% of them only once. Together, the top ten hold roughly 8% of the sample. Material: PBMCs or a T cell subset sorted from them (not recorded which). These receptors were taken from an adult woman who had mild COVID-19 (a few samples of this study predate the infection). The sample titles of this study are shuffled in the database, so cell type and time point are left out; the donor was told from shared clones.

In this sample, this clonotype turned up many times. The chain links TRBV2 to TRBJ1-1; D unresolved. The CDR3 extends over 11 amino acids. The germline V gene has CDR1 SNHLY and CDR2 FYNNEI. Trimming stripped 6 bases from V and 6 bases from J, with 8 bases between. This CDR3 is CASRASSEAFF. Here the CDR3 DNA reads TGTGCCAGCAGGGCTTCGTCTGAAGCTTTCTTT.

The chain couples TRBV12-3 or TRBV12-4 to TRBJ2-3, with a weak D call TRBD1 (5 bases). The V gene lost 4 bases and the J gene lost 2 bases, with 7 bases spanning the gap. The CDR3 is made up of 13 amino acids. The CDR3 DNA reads TGTGCCAGCAGTTACAGGAACACAGATACGCAGTATTTT. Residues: CASSYRNTDTQYF.

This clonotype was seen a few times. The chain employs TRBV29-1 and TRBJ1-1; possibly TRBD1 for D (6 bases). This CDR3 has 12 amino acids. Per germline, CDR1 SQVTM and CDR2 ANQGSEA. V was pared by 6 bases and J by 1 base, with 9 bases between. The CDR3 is CSVQQGNTEAFF. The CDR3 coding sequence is TGCAGCGTACAACAGGGGAACACTGAAGCTTTCTTT.

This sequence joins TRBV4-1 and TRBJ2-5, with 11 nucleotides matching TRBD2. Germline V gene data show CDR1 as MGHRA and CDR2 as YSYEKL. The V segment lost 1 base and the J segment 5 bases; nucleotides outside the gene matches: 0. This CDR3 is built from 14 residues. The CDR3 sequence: CASSQASGGETQYF. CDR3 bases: TGCGCCAGCAGCCAAGCTAGCGGGGGGGAGACCCAGTACTTC.

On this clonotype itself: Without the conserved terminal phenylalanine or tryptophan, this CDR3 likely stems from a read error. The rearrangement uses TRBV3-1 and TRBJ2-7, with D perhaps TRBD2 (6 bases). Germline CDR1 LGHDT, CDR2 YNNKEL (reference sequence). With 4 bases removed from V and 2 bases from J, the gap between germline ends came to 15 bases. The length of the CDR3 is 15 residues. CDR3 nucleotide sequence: TGTGCCAGCAGCCCCGGTGGAGGGCTTGCCTACGAGCAGTACATC. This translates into CASSPGGGLAYEQYI.

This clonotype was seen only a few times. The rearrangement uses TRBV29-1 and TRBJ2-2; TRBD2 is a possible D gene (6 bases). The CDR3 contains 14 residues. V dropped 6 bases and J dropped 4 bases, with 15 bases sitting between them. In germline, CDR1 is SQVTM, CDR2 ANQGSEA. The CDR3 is CSVVRGRSTGELFF. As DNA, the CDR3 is TGCAGCGTCGTTCGGGGGAGGAGCACCGGGGAGCTGTTTTTT.

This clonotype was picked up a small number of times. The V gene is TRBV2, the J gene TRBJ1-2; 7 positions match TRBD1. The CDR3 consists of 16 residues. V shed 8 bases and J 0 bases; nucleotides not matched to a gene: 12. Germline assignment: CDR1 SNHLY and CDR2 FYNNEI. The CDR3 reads CASGGTALLANYGYTF. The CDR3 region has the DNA TGTGCCAGCGGAGGGACAGCCTTGCTAGCTAACTATGGCTACACCTTC.

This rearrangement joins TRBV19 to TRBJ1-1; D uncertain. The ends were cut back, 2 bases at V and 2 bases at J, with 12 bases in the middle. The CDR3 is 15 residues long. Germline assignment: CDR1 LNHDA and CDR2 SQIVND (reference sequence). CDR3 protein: CASSIRRRENTEAFF. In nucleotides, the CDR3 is TGTGCCAGTAGTATAAGGAGACGGGAAAACACTGAAGCTTTCTTT.

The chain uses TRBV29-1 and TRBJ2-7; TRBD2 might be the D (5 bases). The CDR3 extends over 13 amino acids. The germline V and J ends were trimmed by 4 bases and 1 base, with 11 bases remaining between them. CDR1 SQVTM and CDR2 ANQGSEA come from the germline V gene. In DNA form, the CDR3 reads TGCAGCGTTGTTAGCGCCCTGTCCTACGAGCAGTACTTC. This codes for CSVVSALSYEQYF.

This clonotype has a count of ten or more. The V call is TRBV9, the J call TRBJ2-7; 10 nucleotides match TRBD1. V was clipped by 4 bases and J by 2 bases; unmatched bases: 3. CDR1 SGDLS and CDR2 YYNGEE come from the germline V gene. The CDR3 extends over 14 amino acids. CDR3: CASSIGTGAYEQYF. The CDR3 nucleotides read TGTGCCAGCAGCATCGGGACAGGGGCCTACGAGCAGTACTTC.

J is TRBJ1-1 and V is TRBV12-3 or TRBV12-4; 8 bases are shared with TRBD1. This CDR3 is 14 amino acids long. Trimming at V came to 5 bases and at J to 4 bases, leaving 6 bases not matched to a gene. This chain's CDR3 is CASSRRTGPTEAFF. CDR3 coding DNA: TGTGCCAGCAGTCGTAGGACAGGGCCCACTGAAGCTTTCTTT.